Ten or more counts support the clone carrying this TCR beta chain. These data originate in a study of CD8 T cells in ankylosing spondylitis. The germline V gene has CDR1 MNHNS and CDR2 SASEGT. The V segment lost 0 bases and the J segment 7 bases; nucleotides outside the gene matches: 3. The CDR3 is 14 residues long. TCRdb reprocessed the 5' RACE reads with MiXCR, giving one entry per CDR3 protein. The sample carries 110,000 to 150,000 distinct CDR3 sequences, 7% to 9% recorded once. This clonotype was sampled from a male donor with ankylosing spondylitis. The chain recombines TRBV6-1 with TRBJ1-1; 9 bases are shared with TRBD1. The sample taken for sequencing was synovial fluid, either unsorted or a sorted T cell fraction (not recorded which). For the CDR3, the DNA is TGTGCCAGCAGTGAAGCGGGGACAGGGAATGAAGCTTTCTTT. Residues: CASSEAGTGNEAFF.